A selection of T cell receptor beta chains follows, all from one sample in a study of shared clonotypes between healthy human individuals. The method was immunoSEQ multiplex PCR; TCRdb's version includes in-frame clones alone and lacks a portion of them. The sample holds roughly 2.1 million clones, under 95% seen once. Sequenced sample: naive CD8+ T cells from PBMCs. These receptors all stem from a man aged 18 to 30 in good health. Some clones in this sample may be carry-over from other donors' samples. The CDR3 runs from the conserved cysteine through the conserved F or W. D genes are given only for firm matches. Size is omitted from some rows. Given values are once, few, many or a class for expanded clones.

d_gene,v_gene,j_gene,abundance,CDR3aa,CDR3nt
TRBD2,TRBV7-3,TRBJ2-7,NA,CASSLYPQASGNFEQYF,TGTGCCAGCAGCTTATATCCCCAGGCTAGCGGGAACTTCGAGCAGTACTTC
NA,TRBV27,TRBJ2-5,NA,CASSSPLLGLGVTQYF,TGTGCCAGCAGTTCCCCCCTCCTAGGTTTGGGTGTGACCCAGTACTTC
NA,TRBV6-5,TRBJ1-1,NA,CASSYSGSNTEAFF,TGTGCCAGCAGTTACTCGGGGTCGAACACTGAAGCTTTCTTT
TRBD2,TRBV5-1,TRBJ2-7,NA,CASSLGLAALPEQYF,TGCGCCAGCAGCTTGGGACTAGCGGCCCTACCCGAGCAGTACTTC
TRBD2,TRBV11-1,TRBJ2-3,NA,CASSLGLALSVRPEYF,TGTGCCAGCAGCCTGGGACTAGCGTTGTCCGTCCGACCGGAGTATTTT
NA,TRBV4-1,TRBJ2-7,NA,CASSRTTAYEQYF,TGCGCCAGCAGCCGGACCACCGCCTACGAGCAGTACTTC
NA,TRBV7-9,TRBJ1-4,NA,CASSKREGLDEKLFF,TGTGCCAGCAGCAAAAGAGAGGGGCTTGATGAAAAACTGTTTTTT
TRBD1,TRBV10-3,TRBJ2-1,NA,CAIRGDRGDYNEQFF,TGTGCCATCCGGGGTGACAGGGGAGATTACAATGAGCAGTTCTTC
NA,TRBV2,TRBJ2-3,NA,CASIEGAGISTDTQYF,TGTGCCAGCATTGAGGGCGCAGGGATTAGCACAGATACGCAGTATTTT
NA,TRBV10-3,TRBJ2-1,NA,CAISDRGTQIPNNEQFF,TGTGCCATCAGTGACCGGGGGACCCAAATCCCCAACAATGAGCAGTTCTTC
NA,TRBV5-6,TRBJ2-1,NA,CASSLLPDGLEQFF,TGTGCCAGCAGCTTATTACCGGACGGTCTAGAGCAGTTCTTC
NA,TRBV4-2,TRBJ1-3,NA,CASSQVPGDSGNTIYF,TGTGCCAGCAGCCAAGTTCCAGGCGACTCTGGAAACACCATATATTTT
NA,TRBV2,TRBJ1-5,NA,CASSEARSAWHF,TGTGCCAGCAGTGAAGCTCGGTCGGCGTGGCATTTT
TRBD1,TRBV6-6,TRBJ1-1,NA,CASSTGTGIMNTEAFF,TGTGCCAGCAGTACGGGGACAGGGATCATGAACACTGAAGCTTTCTTT
NA,TRBV7-9,TRBJ2-1,NA,CASSAASGRYNEQFF,TGTGCCAGCAGCGCAGCAAGCGGCCGCTACAATGAGCAGTTCTTC
NA,TRBV7-9,TRBJ2-5,few,CASSPIPGPRWTQYF,TGTGCCAGCAGCCCAATTCCGGGCCCCCGTTGGACCCAGTACTTC
TRBD1,TRBV2,TRBJ1-4,NA,CASTPPVQGDEKLFF,TGTGCCAGTACACCCCCGGTACAGGGGGATGAAAAACTGTTTTTT
TRBD1,TRBV28,TRBJ1-5,NA,CASSPEGGSISNQPQHF,TGTGCCAGCAGTCCCGAAGGGGGCTCGATTAGCAATCAGCCCCAGCATTTT
NA,TRBV28,TRBJ1-1,NA,CASSHLLREDTEAFF,TGTGCCAGCAGCCACCTGCTTAGGGAGGACACTGAAGCTTTCTTT
NA,TRBV7-3,TRBJ2-5,NA,CASSLVQQETQYF,TGTGCCAGCAGCTTAGTCCAGCAAGAGACCCAGTACTTC
NA,TRBV13,TRBJ2-7,NA,CASSLVDGDYEQYF,TGTGCCAGCAGCTTAGTGGATGGGGATTACGAGCAGTACTTC
TRBD2,TRBV28,TRBJ2-7,NA,CASSSAVEGGSSYEQYF,TGTGCCAGCAGTTCTGCCGTGGAGGGAGGGAGCTCCTACGAGCAGTACTTC
NA,TRBV5-4,TRBJ2-1,NA,CASSAVTHNEQFF,TGTGCCAGCAGCGCCGTGACCCACAATGAGCAGTTCTTC
NA,TRBV7-9,TRBJ1-3,NA,CASSYPGGGGPGNTIYF,TGTGCCAGCAGCTACCCGGGGGGCGGAGGGCCTGGAAACACCATATATTTT
NA,TRBV6-1,TRBJ1-2,NA,CASSEGQAYGYTF,TGTGCCAGCAGTGAAGGACAGGCATATGGCTACACCTTC
NA,TRBV27,TRBJ2-7,once,CASSPLGEAEQYF,TGTGCCAGCAGCCCTCTGGGGGAGGCCGAGCAGTACTTC
NA,TRBV27,TRBJ1-2,NA,CASSSRRTSVGYTF,TGTGCCAGCAGTTCCCGAAGGACGAGTGTTGGCTACACCTTC
NA,TRBV28,TRBJ1-5,NA,CASKSPYSNQPQHF,TGTGCCAGCAAAAGCCCTTATAGCAATCAGCCCCAGCATTTT
NA,TRBV14,TRBJ2-3,NA,CASSQTPGGAIDTQYF,TGTGCCAGCAGCCAAACCCCTGGAGGGGCGATAGATACGCAGTATTTT
NA,TRBV4-3,TRBJ2-7,NA,CASSQENRLSYEQYF,TGCGCCAGCAGCCAAGAGAACAGGCTCTCCTACGAGCAGTACTTC
NA,TRBV11-2,TRBJ1-1,NA,CASSLSWGGRGEAFF,TGTGCCAGCAGCTTAAGCTGGGGGGGGCGAGGGGAAGCTTTCTTT
NA,TRBV27,TRBJ2-1,NA,CASSLIASGSSTYNEQFF,TGTGCCAGCAGTTTAATTGCGAGCGGCAGCAGCACCTACAATGAGCAGTTCTTC
NA,TRBV4-1,TRBJ1-1,NA,CASTHVRGGLNTEAFF,TGCGCCAGCACCCACGTAAGGGGGGGTTTGAACACTGAAGCTTTCTTT
NA,TRBV7-9,TRBJ1-4,NA,CASRGDLKLFF,TGTGCCAGCAGGGGGGACCTAAAACTGTTTTTT
NA,TRBV14,TRBJ2-1,NA,CASQGPYNEQFF,TGTGCCAGCCAGGGGCCTTACAATGAGCAGTTCTTC
TRBD2,TRBV7-3,TRBJ2-3,NA,CASSGLAGITDTQYF,TGTGCCAGCAGCGGACTAGCGGGAATTACAGATACGCAGTATTTT
NA,TRBV5-6,TRBJ1-1,few,CASSLLANTEAFF,TGTGCCAGCAGCTTGCTGGCGAACACTGAAGCTTTCTTT
NA,TRBV9,TRBJ1-5,NA,CASSVSDGRTQPQHF,TGTGCCAGCAGCGTATCCGACGGACGGACTCAGCCCCAGCATTTT
NA,TRBV9,TRBJ2-1,once,CASSVGGGISHEQFF,TGTGCCAGCAGCGTAGGCGGTGGGATCTCCCATGAGCAGTTCTTC
NA,TRBV7-8,TRBJ1-4,once,CASSLEGFTNEKLFF,TGTGCCAGCAGCTTGGAGGGCTTCACTAATGAAAAACTGTTTTTT
NA,TRBV11-3,TRBJ2-3,NA,CASQGSRADTQYF,TGTGCCAGCCAAGGGTCCAGGGCAGATACGCAGTATTTT
NA,TRBV6-5,TRBJ1-1,NA,CASSPNRANTEAFF,TGTGCCAGCAGCCCAAATCGGGCGAACACTGAAGCTTTCTTT
TRBD1,TRBV13,TRBJ2-1,NA,CASSGRGQGDEQFF,TGTGCCAGCAGCGGAAGGGGACAGGGAGATGAGCAGTTCTTC